This entry describes one T cell receptor beta chain. The CDR3 loop spans 14 amino acids. Germline-derived CDR1 and CDR2 are WNHNN and SYGVQD (reference sequence). V shed 3 bases and J shed 1 base, with 10 bases lying between them. The sample belongs to a study of blood T cell repertoires in COVID-19. Study in general: Sources were T cells, B-cell-depleted T cells, or PBMCs; the material itself was cDNA or gDNA.

This table comes from immunoSEQ multiplex PCR, and its TCRdb copy is limited to in-frame clones, with some not included. The sample lists roughly 260,000 clones; more than 70% were seen once. The V gene is TRBV10-1, the J gene TRBJ2-7; D is ambiguous. The clonotype comes from a woman in her late teens or twenties with acute or convalescent COVID-19. What was sequenced was peripheral blood. CDR3 DNA sequence: TGCGCCAGCAGTGACGACGGCGGTTCCTACGAGCAGTACTTC. It is translated as CASSDDGGSYEQYF.